This T cell receptor (beta chain) was sequenced during a study of low-dose radiotherapy and immunotherapy resistance in tumors. In the study overall: Ipilimumab 1 mg/kg every six weeks, together with nivolumab 240 mg every two weeks, was given intravenously to patients. Oral aspirin 300 mg was taken by patients daily for four cycles from cycle 1 day 1.

Time point of the sample: before trial treatment. Treatment combined nivolumab, ipilimumab, aspirin, low-dose cyclophosphamide and low-dose radiotherapy in a dose-escalation trial. The germline V and J ends were trimmed by 0 bases and 7 bases, with 10 bases remaining between them. In germline, CDR1 is DFQATT, CDR2 SNEGSKA (reference sequence). The CDR3 is made up of 13 amino acids. This clonotype was observed at least ten times. Priming of first-strand cDNA relied on TRAV- and TRBV-specific primers (covering alpha and beta chains). Amplification, which lasted 20 PCR cycles, used a constant-region primer and V-primer adapter to amplify TCRs. Isolated mRNA was amplified by in vitro transcription. A single record per CDR3 protein comes from TCRdb applying MiXCR to the reads. Counted here are about 60,000 distinct CDR3 sequences, approximately 26% occurring once; the ten biggest clones make up around 6%.

The V call is TRBV20-1, the J call TRBJ2-1, with no clear D. This specimen was PBMCs, taken before treatment. The sequence derives from a male donor with prostate cancer. The chain's CDR3 is CSARDVGRNEQFF. The CDR3 DNA reads as TGCAGTGCTAGAGATGTAGGGCGAAATGAGCAGTTCTTC.